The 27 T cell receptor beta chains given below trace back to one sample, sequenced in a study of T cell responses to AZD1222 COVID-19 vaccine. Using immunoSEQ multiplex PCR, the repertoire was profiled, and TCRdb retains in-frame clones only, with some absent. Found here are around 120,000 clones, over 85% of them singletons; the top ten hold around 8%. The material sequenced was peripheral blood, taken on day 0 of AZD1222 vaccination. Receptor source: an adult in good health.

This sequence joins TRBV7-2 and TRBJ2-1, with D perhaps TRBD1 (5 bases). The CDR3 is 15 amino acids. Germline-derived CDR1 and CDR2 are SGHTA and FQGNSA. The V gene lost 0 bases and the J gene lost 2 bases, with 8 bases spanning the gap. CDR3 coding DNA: TGTGCCAGCAGCTTAGCTCAGGGAACCTACAATGAGCAGTTCTTC. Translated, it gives CASSLAQGTYNEQFF.

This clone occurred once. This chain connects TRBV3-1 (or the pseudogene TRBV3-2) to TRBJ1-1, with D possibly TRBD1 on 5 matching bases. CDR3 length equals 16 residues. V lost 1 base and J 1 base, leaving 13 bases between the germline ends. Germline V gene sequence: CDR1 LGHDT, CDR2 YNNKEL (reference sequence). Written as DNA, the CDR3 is TGTGCCAGCAGCCAAGGAAGGGGCACCTCGAACACTGAAGCTTTCTTT. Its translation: CASSQGRGTSNTEAFF.

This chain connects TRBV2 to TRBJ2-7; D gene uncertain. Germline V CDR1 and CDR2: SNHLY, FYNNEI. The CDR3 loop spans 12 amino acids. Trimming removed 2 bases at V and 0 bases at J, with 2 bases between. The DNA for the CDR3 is TGTGCCAGCAGTGAATCCTCCTACGAGCAGTACTTC. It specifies CASSESSYEQYF.

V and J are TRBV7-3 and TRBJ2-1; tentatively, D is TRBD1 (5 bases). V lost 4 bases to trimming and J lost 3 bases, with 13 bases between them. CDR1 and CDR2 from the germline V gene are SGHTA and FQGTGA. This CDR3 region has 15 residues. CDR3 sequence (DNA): TGTGCCAGCAGCTCAAGGTCAGGGCTCTACAATGAGCAGTTCTTC. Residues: CASSSRSGLYNEQFF.

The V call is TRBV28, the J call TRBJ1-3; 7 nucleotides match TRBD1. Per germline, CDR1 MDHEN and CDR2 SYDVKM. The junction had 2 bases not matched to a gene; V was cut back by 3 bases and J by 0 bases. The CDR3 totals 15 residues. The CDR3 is CASSLDRSSGNTIYF. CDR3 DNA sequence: TGTGCCAGCAGTTTGGACAGGAGCTCTGGAAACACCATATATTTT.

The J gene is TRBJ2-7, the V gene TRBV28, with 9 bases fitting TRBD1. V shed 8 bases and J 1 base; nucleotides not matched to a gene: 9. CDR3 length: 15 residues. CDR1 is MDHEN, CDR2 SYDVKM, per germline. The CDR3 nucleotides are TGTGCCAGCGGTATCACAGGGGGCGCGTCCTACGAGCAGTACTTC. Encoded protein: CASGITGGASYEQYF.

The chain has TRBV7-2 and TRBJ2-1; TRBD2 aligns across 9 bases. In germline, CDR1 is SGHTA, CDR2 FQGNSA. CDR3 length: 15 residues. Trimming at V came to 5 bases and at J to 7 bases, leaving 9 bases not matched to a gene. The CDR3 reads CASSIGTSTSNEQFF. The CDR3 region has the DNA TGTGCCAGCAGCATTGGGACTAGCACCTCTAATGAGCAGTTCTTC. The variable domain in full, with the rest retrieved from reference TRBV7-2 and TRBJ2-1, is GAGVSQSPSNKVTEKGKDVELRCDPISGHTALYWYRQSLGQGLEFLIYFQGNSAPDKSGLPSDRFSAERTGGSVSTLTIQRTQQEDSAVYLCASSIGTSTSNEQFFGPGTRLTVL.

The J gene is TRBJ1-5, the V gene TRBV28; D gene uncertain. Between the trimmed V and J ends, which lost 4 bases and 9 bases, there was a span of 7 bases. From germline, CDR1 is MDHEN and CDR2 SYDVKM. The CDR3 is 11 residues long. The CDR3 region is CASSSFRPQHF. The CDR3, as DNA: TGTGCCAGCAGTTCCTTTCGGCCCCAGCATTTT.

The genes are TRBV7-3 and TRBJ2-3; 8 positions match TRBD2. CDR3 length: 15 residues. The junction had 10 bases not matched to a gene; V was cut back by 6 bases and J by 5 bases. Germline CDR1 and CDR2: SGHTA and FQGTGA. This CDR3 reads CASSLLADSGDTQYF. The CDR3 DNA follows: TGTGCCAGCAGTCTACTAGCGGACAGCGGAGATACGCAGTATTTT. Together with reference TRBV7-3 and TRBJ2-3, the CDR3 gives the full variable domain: GAGVSQTPSNKVTEKGKYVELRCDPISGHTALYWYRQSLGQGPEFLIYFQGTGAADDSGLPNDRFFAVRPEGSVSTLKIQRTERGDSAVYLCASSLLADSGDTQYFGPGTRLTVL.

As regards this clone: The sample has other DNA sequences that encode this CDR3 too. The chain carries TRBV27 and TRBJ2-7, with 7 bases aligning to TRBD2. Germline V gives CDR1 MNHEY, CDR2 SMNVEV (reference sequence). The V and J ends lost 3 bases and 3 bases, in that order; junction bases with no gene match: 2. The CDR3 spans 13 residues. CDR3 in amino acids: CASSLTGGYEQYF. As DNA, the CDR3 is TGTGCCAGCAGTTTGACGGGGGGCTACGAGCAGTACTTC.

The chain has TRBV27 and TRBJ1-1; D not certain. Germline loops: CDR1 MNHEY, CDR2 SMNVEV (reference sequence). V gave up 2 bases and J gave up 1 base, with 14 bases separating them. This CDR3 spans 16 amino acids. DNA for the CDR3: TGTGCCAGCAGTTTAGAAGGGCCAGGAGGGAACACTGAAGCTTTCTTT. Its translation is CASSLEGPGGNTEAFF.

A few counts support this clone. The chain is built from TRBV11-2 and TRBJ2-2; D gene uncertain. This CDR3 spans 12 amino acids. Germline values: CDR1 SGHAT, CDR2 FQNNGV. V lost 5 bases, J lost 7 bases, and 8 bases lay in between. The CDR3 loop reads CASSREVGELFF. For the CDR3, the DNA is TGTGCCAGCAGCCGAGAAGTCGGGGAGCTGTTTTTT.

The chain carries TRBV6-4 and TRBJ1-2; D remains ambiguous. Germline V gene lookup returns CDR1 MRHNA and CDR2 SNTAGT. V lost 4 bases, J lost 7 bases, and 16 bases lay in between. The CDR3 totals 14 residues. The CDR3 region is CASSASGITGGYTF. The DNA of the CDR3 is TGTGCCAGCAGTGCCTCGGGGATTACGGGTGGCTACACCTTC.

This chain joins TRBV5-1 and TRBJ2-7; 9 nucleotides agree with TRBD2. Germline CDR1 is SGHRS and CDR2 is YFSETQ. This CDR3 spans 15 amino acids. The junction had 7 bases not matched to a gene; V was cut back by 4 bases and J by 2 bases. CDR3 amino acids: CASSEGTSRAYEQYF. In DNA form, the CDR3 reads TGCGCCAGCAGCGAAGGGACTAGCAGAGCCTACGAGCAGTACTTC.

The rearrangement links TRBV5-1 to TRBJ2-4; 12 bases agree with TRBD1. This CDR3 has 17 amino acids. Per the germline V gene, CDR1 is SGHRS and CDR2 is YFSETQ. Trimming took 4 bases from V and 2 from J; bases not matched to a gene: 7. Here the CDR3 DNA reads TGCGCCAGCAGCAGGACGGGACAGGGGGCCACCAAAAACATTCAGTACTTC. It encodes CASSRTGQGATKNIQYF.

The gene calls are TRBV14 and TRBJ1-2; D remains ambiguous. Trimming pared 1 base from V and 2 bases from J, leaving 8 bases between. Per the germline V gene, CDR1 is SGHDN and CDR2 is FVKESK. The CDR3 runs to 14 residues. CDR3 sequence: CASSQGPTNYGYTF. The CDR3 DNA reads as TGTGCCAGCAGCCAAGGACCGACCAACTATGGCTACACCTTC. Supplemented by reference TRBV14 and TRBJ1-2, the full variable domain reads EAGVTQFPSHSVIEKGQTVTLRCDPISGHDNLYWYRRVMGKEIKFLLHFVKESKQDESGMPNNRFLAERTGGTYSTLKVQPAELEDSGVYFCASSQGPTNYGYTFGSGTRLTVV.

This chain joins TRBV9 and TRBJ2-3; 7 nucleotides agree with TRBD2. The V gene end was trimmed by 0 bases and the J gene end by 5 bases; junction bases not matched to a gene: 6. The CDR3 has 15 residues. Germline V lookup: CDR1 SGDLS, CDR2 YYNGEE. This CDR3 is CASSVGAGEGDTQYF. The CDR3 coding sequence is TGTGCCAGCAGCGTAGGCGCGGGAGAGGGAGATACGCAGTATTTT.

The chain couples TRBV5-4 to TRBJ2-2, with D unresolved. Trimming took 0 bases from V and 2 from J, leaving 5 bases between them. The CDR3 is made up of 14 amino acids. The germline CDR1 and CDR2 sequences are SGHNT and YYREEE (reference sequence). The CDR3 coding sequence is TGTGCCAGCAGCTTGGCCCCCAACACCGGGGAGCTGTTTTTT. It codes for CASSLAPNTGELFF. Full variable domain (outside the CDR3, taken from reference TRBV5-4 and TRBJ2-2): ETGVTQSPTHLIKTRGQQVTLRCSSQSGHNTVSWYQQALGQGPQFIFQYYREEENGRGNFPPRFSGLQFPNYSSELNVNALELDDSALYLCASSLAPNTGELFFGEGSRLTVL.

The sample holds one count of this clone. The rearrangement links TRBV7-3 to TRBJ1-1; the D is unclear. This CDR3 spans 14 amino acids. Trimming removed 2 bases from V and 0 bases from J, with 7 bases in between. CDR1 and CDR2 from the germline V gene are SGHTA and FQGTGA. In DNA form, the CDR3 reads TGTGCCAGCAGCTTATTTAGGGTGAACACTGAAGCTTTCTTT. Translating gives CASSLFRVNTEAFF.

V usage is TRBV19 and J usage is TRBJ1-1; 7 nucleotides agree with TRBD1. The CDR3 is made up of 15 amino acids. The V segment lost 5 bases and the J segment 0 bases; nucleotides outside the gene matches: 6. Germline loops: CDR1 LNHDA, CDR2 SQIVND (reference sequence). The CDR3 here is CASSDQGGLNTEAFF. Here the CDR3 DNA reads TGTGCCAGTAGTGACCAGGGGGGCTTGAACACTGAAGCTTTCTTT. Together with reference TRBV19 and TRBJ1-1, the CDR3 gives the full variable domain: DGGITQSPKYLFRKEGQNVTLSCEQNLNHDAMYWYRQDPGQGLRLIYYSQIVNDFQKGDIAEGYSVSREKKESFPLTVTSAQKNPTAFYLCASSDQGGLNTEAFFGQGTRLTVV.

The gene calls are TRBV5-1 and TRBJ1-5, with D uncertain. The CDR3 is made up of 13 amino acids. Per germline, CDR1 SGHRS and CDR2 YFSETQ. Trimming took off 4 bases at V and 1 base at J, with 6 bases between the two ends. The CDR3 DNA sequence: TGCGCCAGCAGCCCCGACAGCAATCAGCCCCAGCATTTT. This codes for CASSPDSNQPQHF.

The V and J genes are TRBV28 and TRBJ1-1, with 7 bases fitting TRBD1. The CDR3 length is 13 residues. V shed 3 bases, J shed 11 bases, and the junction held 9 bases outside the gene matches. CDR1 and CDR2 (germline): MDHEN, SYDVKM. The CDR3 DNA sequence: TGTGCCAGCAGTTTGGACAGGTGGGGGACGGCTTTCTTT. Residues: CASSLDRWGTAFF.

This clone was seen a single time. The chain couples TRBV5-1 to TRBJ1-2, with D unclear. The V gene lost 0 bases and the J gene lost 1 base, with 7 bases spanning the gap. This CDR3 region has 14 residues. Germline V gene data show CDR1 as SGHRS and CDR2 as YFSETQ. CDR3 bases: TGCGCCAGCAGCTTGGGGGGATTTAACTATGGCTACACCTTC. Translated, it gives CASSLGGFNYGYTF. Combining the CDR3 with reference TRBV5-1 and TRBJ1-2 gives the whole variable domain KAGVTQTPRYLIKTRGQQVTLSCSPISGHRSVSWYQQTPGQGLQFLFEYFSETQRNKGNFPGRFSGRQFSNSRSEMNVSTLELGDSALYLCASSLGGFNYGYTFGSGTRLTVV.

The DNA of the CDR3 is TGTGCCAGCTCACCATCGGCGGGAGCCTTCAATGAGCAGTTCTTC. Translation gives CASSPSAGAFNEQFF. The V and J genes are TRBV18 and TRBJ2-1; 7 bases are shared with TRBD2. V was pared by 2 bases and J by 6 bases, with 7 bases of the junction left unmatched. The germline CDR1 and CDR2 sequences are KGHSH and LQKENI. The CDR3 extends over 15 amino acids.

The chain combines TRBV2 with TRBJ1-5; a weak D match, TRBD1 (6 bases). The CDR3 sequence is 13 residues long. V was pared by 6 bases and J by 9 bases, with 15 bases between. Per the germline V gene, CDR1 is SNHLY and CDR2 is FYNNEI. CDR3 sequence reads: CASSPRQGRPQHF. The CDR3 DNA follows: TGTGCCAGCAGCCCAAGGCAGGGGAGGCCCCAGCATTTT.

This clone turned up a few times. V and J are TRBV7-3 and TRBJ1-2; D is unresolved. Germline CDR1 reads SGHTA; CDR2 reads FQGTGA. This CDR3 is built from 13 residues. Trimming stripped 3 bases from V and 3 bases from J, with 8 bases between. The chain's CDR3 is CASSLMPDYGYTF. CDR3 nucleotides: TGTGCCAGCAGCTTGATGCCTGACTATGGCTACACCTTC.

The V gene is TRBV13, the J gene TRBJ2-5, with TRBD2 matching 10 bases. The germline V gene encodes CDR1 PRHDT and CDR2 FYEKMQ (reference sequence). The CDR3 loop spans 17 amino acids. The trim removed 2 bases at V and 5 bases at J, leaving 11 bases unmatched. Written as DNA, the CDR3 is TGTGCCAGCAGCTTAACCCTAGCGGGAGCGGTAGAGGAGACCCAGTACTTC. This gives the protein CASSLTLAGAVEETQYF.